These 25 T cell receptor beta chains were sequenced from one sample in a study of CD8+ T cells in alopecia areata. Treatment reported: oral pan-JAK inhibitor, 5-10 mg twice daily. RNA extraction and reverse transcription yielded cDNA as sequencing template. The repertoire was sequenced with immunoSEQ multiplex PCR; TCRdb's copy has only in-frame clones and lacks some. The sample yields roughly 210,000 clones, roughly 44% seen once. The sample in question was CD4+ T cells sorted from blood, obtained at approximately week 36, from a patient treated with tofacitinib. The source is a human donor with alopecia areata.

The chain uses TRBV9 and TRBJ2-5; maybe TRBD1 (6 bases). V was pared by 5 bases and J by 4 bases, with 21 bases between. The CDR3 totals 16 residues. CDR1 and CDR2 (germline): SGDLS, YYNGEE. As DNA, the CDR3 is TGTGCCAGCAGTCCCGCATCCACTAGAGGGGGAGAGACCCAGTACTTC. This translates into CASSPASTRGGETQYF.

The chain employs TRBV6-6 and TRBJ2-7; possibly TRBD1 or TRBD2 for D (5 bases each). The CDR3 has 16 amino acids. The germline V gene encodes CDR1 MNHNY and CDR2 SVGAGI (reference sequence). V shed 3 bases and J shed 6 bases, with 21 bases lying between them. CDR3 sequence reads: CASSYWLGSGHVEQYF. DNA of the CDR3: TGTGCCAGCAGTTATTGGCTAGGGAGCGGACACGTCGAGCAGTACTTC.

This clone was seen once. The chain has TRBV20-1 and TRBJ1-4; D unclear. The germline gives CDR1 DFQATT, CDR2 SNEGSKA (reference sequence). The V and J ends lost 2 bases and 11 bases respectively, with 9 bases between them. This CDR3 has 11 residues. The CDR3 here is CSARPDGKLFF. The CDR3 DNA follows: TGCAGTGCTAGACCCGATGGGAAACTGTTTTTT.

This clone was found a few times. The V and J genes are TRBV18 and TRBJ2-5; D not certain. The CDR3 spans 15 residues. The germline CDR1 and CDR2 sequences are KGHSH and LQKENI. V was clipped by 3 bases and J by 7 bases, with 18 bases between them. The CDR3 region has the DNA TGTGCCAGCTCACCCTTAACACCCCGACTGGGGACCCAGTACTTC. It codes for CASSPLTPRLGTQYF.

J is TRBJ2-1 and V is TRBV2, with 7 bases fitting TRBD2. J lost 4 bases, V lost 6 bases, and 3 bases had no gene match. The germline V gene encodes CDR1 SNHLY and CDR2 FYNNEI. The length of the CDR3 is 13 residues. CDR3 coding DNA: TGTGCCAGCAGGGGGGAGGGTTACAATGAGCAGTTCTTC. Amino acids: CASRGEGYNEQFF.

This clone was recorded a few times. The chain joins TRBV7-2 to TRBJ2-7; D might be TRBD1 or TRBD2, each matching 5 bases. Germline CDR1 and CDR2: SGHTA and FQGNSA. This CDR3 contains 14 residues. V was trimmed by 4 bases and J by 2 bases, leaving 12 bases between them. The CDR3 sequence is CASSSGRIAYEQYF. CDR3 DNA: TGTGCCAGCAGCTCGGGACGGATTGCCTACGAGCAGTACTTC.

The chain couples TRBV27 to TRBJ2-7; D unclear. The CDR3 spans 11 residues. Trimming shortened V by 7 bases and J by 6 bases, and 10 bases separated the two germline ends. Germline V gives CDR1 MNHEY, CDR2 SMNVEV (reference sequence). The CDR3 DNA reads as TGTGCCAGCAAGACGGTGGCCGAGCAGTACTTC. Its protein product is CASKTVAEQYF.

The CDR3 loop is CATRLAGTDTQYF. CDR3 DNA: TGTGCCACACGCCTGGCGGGAACAGATACGCAGTATTTT. The gene calls are TRBV15 and TRBJ2-3; tentative D call: TRBD2 (6 bases). Germline values: CDR1 LNHNV, CDR2 YYDKDF (reference sequence). The CDR3 totals 13 residues. V lost 9 bases and J lost 3, with 13 bases in between.

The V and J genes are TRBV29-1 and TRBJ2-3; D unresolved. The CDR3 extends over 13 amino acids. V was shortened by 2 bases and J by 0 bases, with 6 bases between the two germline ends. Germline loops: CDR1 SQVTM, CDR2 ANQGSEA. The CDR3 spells CSVESPSTDTQYF. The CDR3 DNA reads TGCAGCGTTGAATCGCCTAGCACAGATACGCAGTATTTT.

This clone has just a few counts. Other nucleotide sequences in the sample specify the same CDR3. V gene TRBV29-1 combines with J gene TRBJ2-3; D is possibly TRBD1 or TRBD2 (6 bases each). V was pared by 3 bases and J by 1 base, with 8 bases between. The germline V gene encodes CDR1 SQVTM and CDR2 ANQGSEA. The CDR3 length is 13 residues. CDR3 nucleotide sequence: TGCAGCGTTGAGAGGGGGGGCACAGATACGCAGTATTTT. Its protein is CSVERGGTDTQYF.

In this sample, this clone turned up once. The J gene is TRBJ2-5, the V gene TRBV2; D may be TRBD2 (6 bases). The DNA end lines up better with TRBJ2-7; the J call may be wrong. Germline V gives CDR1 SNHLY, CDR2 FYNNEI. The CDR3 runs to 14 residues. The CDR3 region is CAMALGGRSYEQYF. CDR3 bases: TGTGCCATGGCCCTGGGGGGTCGCTCCTACGAGCAGTACTTC.

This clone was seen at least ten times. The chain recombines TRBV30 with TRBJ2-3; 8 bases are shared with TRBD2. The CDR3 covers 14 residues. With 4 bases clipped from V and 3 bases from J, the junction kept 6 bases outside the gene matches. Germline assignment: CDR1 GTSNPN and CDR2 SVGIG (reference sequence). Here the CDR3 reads CAWKVGRGTDTQYF. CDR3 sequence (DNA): TGTGCCTGGAAGGTCGGGAGGGGGACAGATACGCAGTATTTT. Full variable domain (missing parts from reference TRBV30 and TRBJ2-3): SQTIHQWPATLVQPVGSPLSLECTVEGTSNPNLYWYRQAAGRGLQLLFYSVGIGQISSEVPQNLSASRPQDRQFILSSKKLLLSDSGFYLCAWKVGRGTDTQYFGPGTRLTVL.

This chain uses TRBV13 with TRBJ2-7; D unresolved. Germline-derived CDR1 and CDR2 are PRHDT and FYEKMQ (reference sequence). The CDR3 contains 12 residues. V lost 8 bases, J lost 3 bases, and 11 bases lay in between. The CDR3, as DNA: TGTGCCAGCCTAAATCTTCTCTACGAGCAGTACTTC. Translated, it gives CASLNLLYEQYF.

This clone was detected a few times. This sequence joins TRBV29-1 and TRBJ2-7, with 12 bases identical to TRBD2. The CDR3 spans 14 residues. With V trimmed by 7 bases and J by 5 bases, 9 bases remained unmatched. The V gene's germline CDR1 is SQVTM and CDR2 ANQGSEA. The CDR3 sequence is CSARSSGRVDEQYF. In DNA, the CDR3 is TGCAGCGCCCGTTCTAGCGGGAGGGTCGACGAGCAGTACTTC.

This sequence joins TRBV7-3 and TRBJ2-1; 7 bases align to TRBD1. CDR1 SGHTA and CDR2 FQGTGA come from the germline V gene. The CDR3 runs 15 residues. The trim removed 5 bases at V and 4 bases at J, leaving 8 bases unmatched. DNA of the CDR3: TGTGCCAGCAGCCAAGATGGACAGGTTTACAATGAGCAGTTCTTC. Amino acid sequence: CASSQDGQVYNEQFF.

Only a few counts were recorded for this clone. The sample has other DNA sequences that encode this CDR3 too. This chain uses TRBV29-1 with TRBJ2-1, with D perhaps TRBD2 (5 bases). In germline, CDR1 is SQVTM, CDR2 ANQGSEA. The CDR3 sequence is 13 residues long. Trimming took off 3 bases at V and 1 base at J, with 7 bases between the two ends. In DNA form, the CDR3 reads TGCAGCGTTGATCGCGGGTCCTACAATGAGCAGTTCTTC. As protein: CSVDRGSYNEQFF.

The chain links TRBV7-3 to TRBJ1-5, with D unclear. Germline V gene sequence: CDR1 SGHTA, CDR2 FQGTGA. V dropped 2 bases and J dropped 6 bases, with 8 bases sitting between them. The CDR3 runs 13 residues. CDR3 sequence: CASSLLAGQPQHF. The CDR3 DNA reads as TGTGCCAGCAGCTTACTTGCTGGTCAGCCCCAGCATTTT.

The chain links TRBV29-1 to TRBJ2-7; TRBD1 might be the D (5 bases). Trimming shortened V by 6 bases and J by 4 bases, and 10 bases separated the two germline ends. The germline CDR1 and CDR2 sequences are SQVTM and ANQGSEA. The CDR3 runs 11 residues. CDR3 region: CSVLSGYEQYF. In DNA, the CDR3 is TGCAGCGTCCTTTCAGGGTACGAGCAGTACTTC.

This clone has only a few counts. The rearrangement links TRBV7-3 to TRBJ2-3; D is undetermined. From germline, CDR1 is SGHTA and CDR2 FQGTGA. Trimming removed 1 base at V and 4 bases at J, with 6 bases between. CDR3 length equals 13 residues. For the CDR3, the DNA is TGTGCCAGCAGCTTAAGGCCTTCAGATACGCAGTATTTT. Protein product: CASSLRPSDTQYF.

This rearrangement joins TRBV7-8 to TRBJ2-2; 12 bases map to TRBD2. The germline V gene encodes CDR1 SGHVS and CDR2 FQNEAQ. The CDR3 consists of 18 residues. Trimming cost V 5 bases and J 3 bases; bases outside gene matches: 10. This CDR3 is CASSPFGLAGRYTGELFF. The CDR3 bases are TGTGCCAGCAGCCCTTTCGGACTAGCGGGAAGGTACACCGGGGAGCTGTTTTTT.

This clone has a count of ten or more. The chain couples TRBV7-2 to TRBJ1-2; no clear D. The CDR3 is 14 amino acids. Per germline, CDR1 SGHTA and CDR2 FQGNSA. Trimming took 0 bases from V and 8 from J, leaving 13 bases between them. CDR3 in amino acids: CASSLAPAAGGYTF. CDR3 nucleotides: TGTGCCAGCAGCTTAGCGCCGGCGGCCGGCGGCTACACCTTC.

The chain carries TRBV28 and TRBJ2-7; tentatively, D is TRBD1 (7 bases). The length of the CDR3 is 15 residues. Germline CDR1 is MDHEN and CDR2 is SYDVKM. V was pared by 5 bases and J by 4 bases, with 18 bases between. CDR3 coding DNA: TGTGCCAGCAGTCCCCTGCACAGGGGAGGTTACGAGCAGTACTTC. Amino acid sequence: CASSPLHRGGYEQYF. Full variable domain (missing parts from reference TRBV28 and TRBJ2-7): DVKVTQSSRYLVKRTGEKVFLECVQDMDHENMFWYRQDPGLGLRLIYFSYDVKMKEKGDIPEGYSVSREKKERFSLILESASTNQTSMYLCASSPLHRGGYEQYFGPGTRLTVT.

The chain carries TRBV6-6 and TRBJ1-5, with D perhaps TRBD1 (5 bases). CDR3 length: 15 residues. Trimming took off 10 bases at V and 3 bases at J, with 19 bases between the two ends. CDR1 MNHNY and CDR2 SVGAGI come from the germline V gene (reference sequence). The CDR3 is CATGEQGGINQPQHF. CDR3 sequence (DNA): TGTGCCACGGGAGAGCAGGGAGGTATCAATCAGCCCCAGCATTTT.

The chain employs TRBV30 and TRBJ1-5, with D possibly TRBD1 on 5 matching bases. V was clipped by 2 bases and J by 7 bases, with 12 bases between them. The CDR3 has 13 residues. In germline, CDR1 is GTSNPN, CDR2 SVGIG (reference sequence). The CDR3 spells CAWSPGQRQPQHF. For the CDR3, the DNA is TGTGCCTGGAGTCCGGGGCAGAGGCAGCCCCAGCATTTT.

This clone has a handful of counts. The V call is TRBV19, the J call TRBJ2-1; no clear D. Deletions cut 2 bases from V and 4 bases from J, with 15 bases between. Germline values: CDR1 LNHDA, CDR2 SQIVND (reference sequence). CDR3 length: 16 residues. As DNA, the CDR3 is TGTGCCAGTAGTATAATTCGGCAGCCAAAATACAATGAGCAGTTCTTC. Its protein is CASSIIRQPKYNEQFF.